Detailed here is one T cell receptor (beta chain). TCRdb's table, derived via immunoSEQ multiplex PCR, lists solely in-frame clones and lacks some. This table holds around 130,000 clones, about 94% found once. This record belongs to a study of human thymus T cells. Corrective cardiac surgery supplied the resected thymus tissue. The receptor was derived from a boy under three years old with a congenital heart defect but otherwise immunologically healthy. Input material: thymus tissue.

CDR3 protein: CASSQEWRKRIHEQYF. The CDR3 DNA reads as TGCGCCAGCAGCCAAGAATGGAGGAAAAGGATCCACGAGCAGTACTTC. The V call is TRBV4-3, the J call TRBJ2-7; maybe TRBD2 (5 bases). V lost 0 bases and J lost 5, with 17 bases in between. The germline CDR1 and CDR2 sequences are LGHNA and YSLEER. This CDR3 region has 16 residues.